This T cell receptor (beta chain) was captured by sequencing in a study of T cells in Graves' hyperthyroidism and ophthalmopathy. Study-wide background: Specimen type is peripheral blood, collected at initial diagnosis prior to any treatment.

At least ten counts were recorded for this clonotype. Its specificity is not known. In germline, CDR1 is MNHEY, CDR2 SVGEGT. This CDR3 is built from 15 residues. The V segment lost 0 bases and the J segment 6 bases; nucleotides outside the gene matches: 4. Study-wide results and limits: Progression to ophthalmopathy was predicted a median of 6.5 months early. Blood samples included most of the expanded thyroid clonotypes exceeding 0.001.

About 9.4 ml fresh peripheral blood yielded the PBMCs. Amplified TCR beta CDR3 regions came from RNA transcripts. The TCR CDR3 was amplified in a first-round RT-PCR using the HTBI primer set. TCRdb used MiXCR to reprocess the multiplex PCR reads, holding one entry per CDR3 protein. Among under 700,000 distinct CDR3 sequences listed, 16% were seen once. The sample comprised blood. The V and J genes are TRBV6-2 or TRBV6-3 and TRBJ2-1, with TRBD2 identical over 8 bases. This sequence originates from a woman between 18 and 29 years old with Graves' hyperthyroidism. This chain's CDR3 is CASSYSSGGGNEQFF. The CDR3 DNA reads as TGTGCCAGCAGTTACTCCAGCGGGGGTGGCAATGAGCAGTTCTTC.